This TCR beta chain appears in the sequencing data of a study of T cells in Graves' hyperthyroidism and ophthalmopathy. Trimming removed 3 bases at V and 2 bases at J, with 16 bases between. CDR1 is MDHEN, CDR2 SYDVKM, per germline. The CDR3 runs to 16 residues. RNA transcripts were the template for amplifying TCR beta CDR3 regions. A first-round RT-PCR of the TCR CDR3 used the HTBI primer set. Using its own MiXCR run on the multiplex PCR reads, TCRdb lists one record per CDR3 protein. The table lists approximately 600,000 distinct CDR3 sequences, roughly 20% of them singletons. In its sample, this clonotype was seen many times.

V is TRBV28 and J is TRBJ2-5, with D perhaps matching TRBD2 (6 bases). Sequenced material: blood. The receptor was isolated from a man aged 25 to 40 with Graves' ophthalmopathy. The CDR3 sequence is CASSLSPGSGQETQYF. Here the CDR3 DNA reads TGTGCCAGCAGTTTGTCCCCCGGTAGCGGACAAGAGACCCAGTACTTC.